The entry below gives a single T cell receptor (beta chain) sequence along with its context. This CDR3 has 14 amino acids. With V trimmed by 4 bases and J by 4 bases, 6 bases remained unmatched. Germline V CDR1 and CDR2: GTSNPN, SVGIG (reference sequence). Generated by immunoSEQ multiplex PCR, the TCRdb table keeps only in-frame clones and is missing some. The sample holds 200,000 or so clones, 85% seen once. The data originate from a study of blood T cell repertoires in COVID-19. On the study more broadly: Acute-phase and convalescent COVID-19 samples originated in the United States, Italy and Spain. T cells, B-cell-depleted T cells, or PBMCs supplied cDNA or gDNA.

V and J are TRBV30 and TRBJ1-4; 7 positions agree with TRBD1. The clonotype was recovered from a man between 60 and 75 years old with COVID-19, enrolled during active disease. Material for sequencing was peripheral blood. The CDR3: CAWTRGGLNEKLFF. Written as DNA, the CDR3 is TGTGCCTGGACCAGAGGGGGCCTTAATGAAAAACTGTTTTTT.